Here is one T cell receptor beta chain with its context. This sample was taken from a study of blood T cell repertoires in COVID-19. Sequencing used immunoSEQ multiplex PCR; TCRdb keeps in-frame clones, though not all of them. The data contain approximately 290,000 clones, more than 85% of them singletons. The V and J ends lost 5 bases and 0 bases respectively, with 16 bases between them. Germline V gene data show CDR1 as SGHAT and CDR2 as FQDESV (reference sequence). The CDR3 totals 16 residues. This receptor was obtained from a woman aged 25 to 39 with COVID-19, enrolled during active disease. Sequencing used peripheral blood. This rearrangement joins TRBV11-1 to TRBJ1-1; possibly TRBD1 for D (5 bases). The CDR3 sequence: CASSPKGEIMNTEAFF. The CDR3 DNA follows: TGTGCCAGCAGCCCCAAAGGGGAAATCATGAACACTGAAGCTTTCTTT.